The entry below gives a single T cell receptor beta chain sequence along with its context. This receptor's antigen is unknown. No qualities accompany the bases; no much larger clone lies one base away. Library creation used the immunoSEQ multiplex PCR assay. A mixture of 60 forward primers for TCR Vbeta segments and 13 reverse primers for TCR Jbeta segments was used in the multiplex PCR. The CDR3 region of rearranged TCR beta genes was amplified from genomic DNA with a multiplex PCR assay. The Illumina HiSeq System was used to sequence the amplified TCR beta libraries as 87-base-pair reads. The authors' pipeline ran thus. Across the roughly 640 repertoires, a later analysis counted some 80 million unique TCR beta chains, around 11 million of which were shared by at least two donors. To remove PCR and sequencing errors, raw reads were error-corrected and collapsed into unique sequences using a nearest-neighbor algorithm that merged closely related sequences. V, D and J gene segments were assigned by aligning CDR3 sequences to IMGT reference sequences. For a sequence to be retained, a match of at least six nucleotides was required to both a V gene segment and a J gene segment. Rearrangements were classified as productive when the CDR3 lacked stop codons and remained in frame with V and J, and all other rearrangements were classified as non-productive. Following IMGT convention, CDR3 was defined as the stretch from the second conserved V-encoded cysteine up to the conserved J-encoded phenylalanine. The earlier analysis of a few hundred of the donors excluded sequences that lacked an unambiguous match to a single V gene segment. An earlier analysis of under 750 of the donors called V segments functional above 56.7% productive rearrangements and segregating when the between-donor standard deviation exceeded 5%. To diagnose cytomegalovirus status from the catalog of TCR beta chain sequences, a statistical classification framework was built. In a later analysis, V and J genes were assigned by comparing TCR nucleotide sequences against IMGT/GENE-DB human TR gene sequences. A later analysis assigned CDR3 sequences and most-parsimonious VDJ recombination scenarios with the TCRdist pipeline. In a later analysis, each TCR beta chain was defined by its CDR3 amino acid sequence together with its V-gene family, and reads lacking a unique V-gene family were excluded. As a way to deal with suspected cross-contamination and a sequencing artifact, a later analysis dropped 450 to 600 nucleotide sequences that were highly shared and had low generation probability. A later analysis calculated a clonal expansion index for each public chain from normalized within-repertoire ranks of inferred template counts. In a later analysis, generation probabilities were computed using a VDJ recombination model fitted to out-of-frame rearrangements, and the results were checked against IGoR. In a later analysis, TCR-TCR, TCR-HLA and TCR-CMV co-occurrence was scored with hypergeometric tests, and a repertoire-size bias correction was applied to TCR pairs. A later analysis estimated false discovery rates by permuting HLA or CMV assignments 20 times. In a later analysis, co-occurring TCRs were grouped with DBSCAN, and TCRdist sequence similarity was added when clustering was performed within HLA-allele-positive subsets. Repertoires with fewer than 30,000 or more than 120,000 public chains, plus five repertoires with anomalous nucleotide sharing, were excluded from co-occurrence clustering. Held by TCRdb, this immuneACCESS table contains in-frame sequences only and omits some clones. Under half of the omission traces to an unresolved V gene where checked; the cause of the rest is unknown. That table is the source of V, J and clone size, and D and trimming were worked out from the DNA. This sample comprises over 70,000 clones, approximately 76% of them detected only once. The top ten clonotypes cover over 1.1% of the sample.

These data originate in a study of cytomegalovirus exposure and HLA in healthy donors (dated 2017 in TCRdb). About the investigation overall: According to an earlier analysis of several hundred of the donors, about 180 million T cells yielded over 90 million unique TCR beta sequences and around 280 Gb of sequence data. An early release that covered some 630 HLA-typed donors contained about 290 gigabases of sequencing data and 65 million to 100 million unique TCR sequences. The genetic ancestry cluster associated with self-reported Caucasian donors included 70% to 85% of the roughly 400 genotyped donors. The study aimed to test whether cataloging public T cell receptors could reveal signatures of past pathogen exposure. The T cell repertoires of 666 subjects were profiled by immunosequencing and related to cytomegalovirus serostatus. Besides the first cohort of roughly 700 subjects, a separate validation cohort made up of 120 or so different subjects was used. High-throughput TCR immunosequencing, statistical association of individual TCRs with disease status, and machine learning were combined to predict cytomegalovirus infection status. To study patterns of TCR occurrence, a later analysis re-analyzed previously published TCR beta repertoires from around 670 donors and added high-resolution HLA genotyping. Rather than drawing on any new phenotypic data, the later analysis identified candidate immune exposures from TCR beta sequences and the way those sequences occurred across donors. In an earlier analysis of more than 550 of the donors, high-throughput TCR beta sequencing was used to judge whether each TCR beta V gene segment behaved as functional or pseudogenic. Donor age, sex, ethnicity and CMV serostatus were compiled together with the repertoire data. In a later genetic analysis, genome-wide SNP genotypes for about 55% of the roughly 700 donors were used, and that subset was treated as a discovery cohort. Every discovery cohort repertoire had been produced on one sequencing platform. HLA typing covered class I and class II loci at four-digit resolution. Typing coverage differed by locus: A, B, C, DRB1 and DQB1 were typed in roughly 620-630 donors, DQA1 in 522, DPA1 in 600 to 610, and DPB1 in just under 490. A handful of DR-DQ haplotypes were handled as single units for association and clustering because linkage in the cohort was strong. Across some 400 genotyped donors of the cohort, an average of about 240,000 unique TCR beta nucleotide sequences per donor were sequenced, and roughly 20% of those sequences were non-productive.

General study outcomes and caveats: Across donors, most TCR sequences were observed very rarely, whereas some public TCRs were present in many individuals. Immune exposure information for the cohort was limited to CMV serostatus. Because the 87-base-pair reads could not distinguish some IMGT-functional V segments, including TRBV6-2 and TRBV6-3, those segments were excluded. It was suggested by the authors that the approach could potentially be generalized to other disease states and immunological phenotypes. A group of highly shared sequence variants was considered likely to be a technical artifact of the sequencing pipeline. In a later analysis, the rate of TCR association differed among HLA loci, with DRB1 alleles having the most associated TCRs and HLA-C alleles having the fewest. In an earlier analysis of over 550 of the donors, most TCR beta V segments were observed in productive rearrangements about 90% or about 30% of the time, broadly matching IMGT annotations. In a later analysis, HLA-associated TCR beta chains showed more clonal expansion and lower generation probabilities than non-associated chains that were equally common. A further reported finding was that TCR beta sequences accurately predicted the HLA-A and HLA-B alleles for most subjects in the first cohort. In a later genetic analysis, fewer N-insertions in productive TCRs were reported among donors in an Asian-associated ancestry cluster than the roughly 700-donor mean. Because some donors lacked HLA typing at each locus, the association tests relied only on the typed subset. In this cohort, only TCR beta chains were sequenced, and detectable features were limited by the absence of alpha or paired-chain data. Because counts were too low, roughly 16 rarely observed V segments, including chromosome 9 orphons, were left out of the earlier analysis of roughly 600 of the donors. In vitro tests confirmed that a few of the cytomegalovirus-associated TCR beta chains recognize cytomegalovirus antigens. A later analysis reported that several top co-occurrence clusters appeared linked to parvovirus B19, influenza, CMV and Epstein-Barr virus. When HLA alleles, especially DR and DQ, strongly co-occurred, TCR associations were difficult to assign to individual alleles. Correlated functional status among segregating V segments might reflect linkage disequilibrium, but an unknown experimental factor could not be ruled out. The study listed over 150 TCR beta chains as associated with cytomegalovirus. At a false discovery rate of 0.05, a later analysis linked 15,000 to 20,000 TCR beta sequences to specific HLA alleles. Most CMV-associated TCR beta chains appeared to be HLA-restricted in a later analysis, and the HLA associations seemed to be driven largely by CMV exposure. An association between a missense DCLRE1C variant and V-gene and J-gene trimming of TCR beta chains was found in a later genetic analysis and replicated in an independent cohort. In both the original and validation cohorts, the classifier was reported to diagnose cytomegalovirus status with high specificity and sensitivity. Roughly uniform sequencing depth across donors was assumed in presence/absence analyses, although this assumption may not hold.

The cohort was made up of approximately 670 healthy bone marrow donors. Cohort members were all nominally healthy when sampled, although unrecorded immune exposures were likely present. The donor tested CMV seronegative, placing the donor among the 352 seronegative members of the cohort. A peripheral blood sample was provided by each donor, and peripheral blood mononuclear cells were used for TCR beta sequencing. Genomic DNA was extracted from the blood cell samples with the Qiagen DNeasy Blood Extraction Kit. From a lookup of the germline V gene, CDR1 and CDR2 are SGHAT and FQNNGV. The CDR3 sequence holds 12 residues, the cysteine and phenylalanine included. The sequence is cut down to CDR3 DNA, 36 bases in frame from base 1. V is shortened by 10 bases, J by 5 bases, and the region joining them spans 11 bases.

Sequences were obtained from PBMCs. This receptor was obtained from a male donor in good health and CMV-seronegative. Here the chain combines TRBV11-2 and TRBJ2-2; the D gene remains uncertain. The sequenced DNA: TGTGCCACCCACGCCGGTACCGGGGAGCTGTTTTTT. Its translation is CATHAGTGELFF.